This TCR beta chain came from a study of neurological immune-mediated disorders. Study at large: Relapsing-remitting patients made up 31 of the 34 multiple sclerosis patients, and secondary progressive patients made up 3.

Preparation of the unsorted libraries drew on 2 million PBMCs stored at -80 C. In germline, CDR1 is KGHSH, CDR2 LQKENI. Trimming removed 6 bases at V and 7 bases at J, with 15 bases between. The CDR3 sequence is 13 residues long. This clonotype was recorded many times. TCRdb reanalysed the 5' RACE reads using MiXCR and keeps one entry per CDR3 protein. The sample contains 55,000 to 85,000 distinct CDR3 sequences, around 3% of which appear only once. The receptor's source is a woman between 45 and 60 years old with multiple sclerosis. Sequenced material: PBMCs. The gene calls are TRBV18 and TRBJ1-1; weak D call: TRBD1 (6 bases). The CDR3 sequence is CASSPARGGEAFF. The CDR3, as DNA: TGTGCCAGCTCTCCAGCAAGGGGGGGTGAAGCTTTCTTT.